A selection of T cell receptor beta chains follows, all from one sample in a study of T cell responses to AZD1222 COVID-19 vaccine. Data came from immunoSEQ multiplex PCR; TCRdb stores just in-frame clones and leaves some out. This table holds about 110,000 clones, about nine tenths found once. This specimen consisted of peripheral blood, obtained on day 0 of AZD1222 vaccination. The receptors stem from an adult in good health. The CDR3 runs from the conserved cysteine through the conserved F or W. Fields, in order: V gene, clone size, J gene, D gene, CDR3 DNA, CDR3 protein. A D gene is named only where the DNA matches it firmly. Rows may omit the clone size; those that give it use once, few, many or a size class.

>TRBV2|.|TRBJ2-7|.
TGTGCCAGCAGTGAAGAAGGGGGTGGGTACCAGTACTTC
CASSEEGGGYQYF
>TRBV6-5|once|TRBJ1-2|.
TGTGCCAGCATAGACAACTATGGCTACACCTTC
CASIDNYGYTF
>TRBV6-4|.|TRBJ2-3|.
TGTGCCAGCGCAACCGAAGCGTCTAGCACAGATACGCAGTATTTT
CASATEASSTDTQYF
>TRBV28|.|TRBJ2-7|TRBD2
TGTGCCAGCAGCCGAGGACTAGACTACGAGCAGTACTTC
CASSRGLDYEQYF
>TRBV7-2|.|TRBJ1-6|TRBD1
TGTGCCAGCAGCTCTCCGGGACAGGGGGTATTCACCCTCCACTTT
CASSSPGQGVFTLHF
>TRBV7-2|.|TRBJ2-7|TRBD1
TGTGCCAGCAGCTTAGTTAACAGGGGGCACGACGAGCAGTACTTC
CASSLVNRGHDEQYF
>TRBV7-2|.|TRBJ1-5|TRBD1
TGTGCCAGCAGCTTAGCATCAGGGGGAGGAGAGCCCCAGCATTTT
CASSLASGGGEPQHF
>TRBV18|.|TRBJ1-4|.
TGTGCCAGCTCACGCCAGGCGACTGAGGAAAAACTGTTTTTT
CASSRQATEEKLFF
>TRBV7-9|once|TRBJ2-7|TRBD1
TGTGCCAGCGCCCAGACAAAGGGGGCGGTCGTTTGGGAGCAGTACTTC
CASAQTKGAVVWEQYF
>TRBV24-1|.|TRBJ2-1|TRBD1
TGTGCCACCAGTGGGGGACAGTCTTCCTACAATGAGCAGTTCTTC
CATSGGQSSYNEQFF
>TRBV30|.|TRBJ2-7|TRBD2
TGTGCCTGGAGTAGGAAGCGGGGGGTCTCCTACGAGCAGTACTTC
CAWSRKRGVSYEQYF
>TRBV7-6|.|TRBJ2-1|TRBD2
TGTGCCAGCAGCCCCCGGACTAGCGGATACAATGAGCAGTTCTTC
CASSPRTSGYNEQFF
>TRBV5-5|.|TRBJ1-4|.
TGTGCCAGCAGCTTGGATGGGTGGGGGGCACGAACTAATGAAAAACTGTTTTTT
CASSLDGWGARTNEKLFF
>TRBV28|.|TRBJ2-7|.
TGTGCCAGCAGTTTCGGCATGAGCGAGCAGTACTTC
CASSFGMSEQYF
>TRBV5-1|.|TRBJ2-1|TRBD2
TGCGCCAGCAGCTCCGGGACTAGCTACAATGAGCAGTTCTTC
CASSSGTSYNEQFF
>TRBV4-3|.|TRBJ2-5|.
TGCGCCAGCAGCAGGAGTCTTCAAGAGACCCAGTACTTC
CASSRSLQETQYF
>TRBV5-4|.|TRBJ2-7|.
TGTGCCAGCAGCTTGGCCCTAGGCGACGAGCAGTACTTC
CASSLALGDEQYF
>TRBV30|.|TRBJ2-7|TRBD2
TGTGCCTGGAGCTTGACCGGGGGGAGATCTGGCGAGCAGTACTTC
CAWSLTGGRSGEQYF
>TRBV11-2|.|TRBJ1-3|.
TGTGCCAGCAGCCCAGTGGGGGGACACCGAAACACCATATATTTT
CASSPVGGHRNTIYF
>TRBV5-6|.|TRBJ2-1|TRBD1
TGTGCCAGCAGCTTGGGGGACAGGAGCTCCTACAATGAGCAGTTCTTC
CASSLGDRSSYNEQFF
>TRBV4-1|medium-sized|TRBJ1-4|TRBD1
TGCGCCAGCAGCCAAGATCACTTGGACAGGGAGGTAGGGGAAAAACTGTTTTTT
CASSQDHLDREVGEKLFF
>TRBV6-5|.|TRBJ1-6|.
TGTGCCAGCAGAAGGGGATCACCCCTCCACTTT
CASRRGSPLHF